Presented here are 26 T cell receptor beta chains from one specimen sequenced in a study of siplizumab effects on memory and regulatory T cells. The method was immunoSEQ multiplex PCR; TCRdb's version includes in-frame clones alone and lacks a portion of them. The repertoire has approximately 82,000 clones, about nine tenths of them found once; the top ten carry around 1.4%. The sample was Tregs sorted from blood. The source of these receptors is a human donor in good health.

The chain couples TRBV19 to TRBJ1-2, with a possible D match to TRBD1 (6 bases). Germline values: CDR1 LNHDA, CDR2 SQIVND (reference sequence). This CDR3 spans 13 amino acids. V was trimmed by 6 bases and J by 3 bases, leaving 11 bases between them. The CDR3 reads CASRRTEDYGYTF. The DNA for the CDR3 is TGTGCCAGTAGAAGGACAGAAGACTATGGCTACACCTTC.

This rearrangement joins TRBV4-2 to TRBJ1-5; D gene uncertain. The CDR3 covers 13 residues. In germline, CDR1 is LGHNA, CDR2 YNFKEQ. The V end lost 0 bases, the J end lost 4 bases, and 4 bases lay between the germline ends. CDR3 in DNA: TGTGCCAGCAGCCAAGAGGAGAATCAGCCCCAGCATTTT. This sequence encodes CASSQEENQPQHF.

The chain is built from TRBV7-9 and TRBJ1-1; D uncertain. The ends were cut back, 4 bases at V and 1 base at J, with 10 bases in the middle. Germline values: CDR1 SEHNR, CDR2 FQNEAQ (reference sequence). CDR3 length: 14 residues. The CDR3 DNA sequence: TGTGCCAGCAGCTCAACTTGGGGGAACACTGAAGCTTTCTTT. It yields the protein CASSSTWGNTEAFF. Full variable domain (rest looked up from reference TRBV7-9 and TRBJ1-1): DTGVSQNPRHKITKRGQNVTFRCDPISEHNRLYWYRQTLGQGPEFLTYFQNEAQLEKSRLLSDRFSAERPKGSFSTLEIQRTEQGDSAMYLCASSSTWGNTEAFFGQGTRLTVV.

The V gene is TRBV10-1, the J gene TRBJ2-7; no clear D. The germline V and J ends were trimmed by 4 bases and 2 bases, with 15 bases remaining between them. CDR1 is WNHNN, CDR2 SYGVQD, per germline (reference sequence). The CDR3 extends over 15 amino acids. In nucleotides, the CDR3 is TGCGCCAGCAGTGTTCCGGCTACAGAAGCCTACGAGCAGTACTTC. Translating it yields CASSVPATEAYEQYF.

CDR3 sequence (DNA): TGTGCCAGCAGCTTAGGTGCCGGCTATCAGCCCCAGCATTTT. Its translation: CASSLGAGYQPQHF. This sequence joins TRBV13 and TRBJ1-5, with no clear D. The CDR3 has 14 amino acids. The germline V gene encodes CDR1 PRHDT and CDR2 FYEKMQ (reference sequence). Trimming took 0 bases from V and 5 from J, leaving 8 bases between them.

The chain combines TRBV5-6 with TRBJ2-5; 7 bases are shared with TRBD1. The CDR3 spans 13 residues. The germline CDR1 and CDR2 sequences are SGHDT and YYEEEE. V trimming: 5 bases; J trimming: 2 bases; junction bases outside the gene matches: 3. The CDR3, as DNA: TGTGCCAGCAGACCGACAGGGCAAGAGACCCAGTACTTC. Amino acids: CASRPTGQETQYF. Full variable domain (missing parts from reference TRBV5-6 and TRBJ2-5): DAGVTQSPTHLIKTRGQQVTLRCSPKSGHDTVSWYQQALGQGPQFIFQYYEEEERQRGNFPDRFSGHQFPNYSSELNVNALLLGDSALYLCASRPTGQETQYFGPGTRLLVL.

This clone occurred a few times. This chain connects TRBV7-8 to TRBJ2-2; a weak D match, TRBD1 (6 bases). Germline loops: CDR1 SGHVS, CDR2 FQNEAQ. The CDR3 has 16 residues. The V end was cut by 5 bases, the J end by 1 base, with 14 bases between. CDR3 in amino acids: CASSPRTDLNTGELFF. CDR3 coding DNA: TGTGCCAGCAGCCCCAGGACAGACCTGAACACCGGGGAGCTGTTTTTT.

The chain joins TRBV20-1 to TRBJ2-3, with D possibly called TRBD1 or TRBD2 (5 bases each). The V gene lost 7 bases and the J gene lost 4 bases, with 9 bases spanning the gap. Germline V gene lookup returns CDR1 DFQATT and CDR2 SNEGSKA (reference sequence). This CDR3 is 11 amino acids long. The CDR3 bases are TGCAGTGGGGGGATTGCAGATACGCAGTATTTT. This translates into CSGGIADTQYF.

This clone occurred once. The chain's CDR3 is CASRLRGPTSEQYF. The CDR3 bases are TGTGCCAGCAGACTGAGGGGACCCACGAGTGAGCAGTACTTC. The gene calls are TRBV6-5 and TRBJ2-7; D assignment may be TRBD1 or TRBD2 (5 bases each). V was shortened by 6 bases and J by 7 bases, with 19 bases between the two germline ends. The CDR3 is 14 amino acids. The germline V gene encodes CDR1 MNHEY and CDR2 SVGAGI.

This clone was counted once. The V call is TRBV6-6, the J call TRBJ1-1, with D maybe TRBD1 (5 bases). The V end lost 7 bases, the J end lost 8 bases, and 17 bases lay between the germline ends. The CDR3 is made up of 13 amino acids. The germline V gene has CDR1 MNHNY and CDR2 SVGAGI (reference sequence). The CDR3 region has the DNA TGTGCCAGCACCGACGGGGGTCTACGGGAAGCTTTCTTT. Its protein is CASTDGGLREAFF.

The rearrangement uses TRBV9 and TRBJ2-3, with 9 bases fitting TRBD1. This CDR3 comprises 15 residues. The germline CDR1 and CDR2 sequences are SGDLS and YYNGEE. The junction had 2 bases not matched to a gene; V was cut back by 0 bases and J by 3 bases. CDR3 sequence reads: CASSVVGQGTDTQYF. In nucleotides, the CDR3 is TGTGCCAGCAGCGTAGTGGGACAGGGAACAGATACGCAGTATTTT.

This rearrangement joins TRBV18 to TRBJ2-1, with a tentative D call TRBD1 (6 bases). CDR1 and CDR2 (germline): KGHSH, LQKENI. CDR3 length equals 17 residues. Deletions cut 3 bases from V and 6 bases from J, with 21 bases between. The CDR3 DNA reads TGTGCCAGCTCACCGTTAGAGGCAGGGGTGGGGGTCAATGAGCAGTTCTTC. It is translated as CASSPLEAGVGVNEQFF.

This sequence joins TRBV18 and TRBJ2-5, with D hard to call. Trimming cost V 2 bases and J 2 bases, with 6 bases left between them. CDR3 length: 13 residues. Germline V gives CDR1 KGHSH, CDR2 LQKENI. The CDR3 DNA is TGTGCCAGCTCACCAATGGGACAAGAGACCCAGTACTTC. It encodes CASSPMGQETQYF.

This clone occurred once. The J gene is TRBJ1-3, the V gene TRBV25-1, with 7 bases fitting TRBD1. The CDR3 runs to 18 residues. CDR1 MGHDK and CDR2 SYGVNS come from the germline V gene. V shed 10 bases, J shed 0 bases, and the junction held 18 bases outside the gene matches. The CDR3 region is CANSPGQRRFFSGNTIYF. In DNA, the CDR3 is TGTGCCAACTCCCCGGGACAGAGGAGGTTCTTCTCTGGAAACACCATATATTTT.

This chain connects TRBV5-1 to TRBJ1-5; a weak D match, TRBD1 (6 bases). Looked up from germline, CDR1 is SGHRS and CDR2 is YFSETQ. The CDR3 sequence is 15 residues long. Trimming shortened V by 0 bases and J by 6 bases, and 13 bases separated the two germline ends. CDR3 loop: CASSLEGGLGQPQHF. CDR3 DNA: TGCGCCAGCAGCTTGGAAGGGGGGCTGGGTCAGCCCCAGCATTTT.

The chain links TRBV6-6 to TRBJ2-7; 10 bases line up with TRBD1. Germline V CDR1 and CDR2: MNHNY, SVGAGI (reference sequence). This CDR3 spans 16 amino acids. V dropped 2 bases and J dropped 3; count of bases not matched to a gene: 7. The CDR3: CASSYLPDRGLYEQYF. CDR3 bases: TGTGCCAGCAGTTACCTTCCCGACAGGGGGCTCTACGAGCAGTACTTC.

This sequence joins TRBV5-4 and TRBJ1-6, with TRBD1 matching 8 bases. CDR3 size: 13 residues. CDR1 SGHNT and CDR2 YYREEE come from the germline V gene (reference sequence). With 2 bases clipped from V and 13 bases from J, the junction kept 5 bases outside the gene matches. This CDR3 is CASSLGQGDPLHF. DNA of the CDR3: TGTGCCAGCAGCTTAGGACAGGGTGACCCCCTCCACTTT.

J is TRBJ2-1 and V is TRBV5-6; TRBD2 matches at 10 bases. J lost 3 bases, V lost 7 bases, and 7 bases had no gene match. CDR3 length: 15 residues. Germline V gene data show CDR1 as SGHDT and CDR2 as YYEEEE. The CDR3 protein is CASLPGLAIYNEQFF. As DNA, the CDR3 is TGTGCCAGCCTCCCGGGACTAGCGATCTACAATGAGCAGTTCTTC.

The chain combines TRBV6-5 with TRBJ2-7; D ambiguous. The V gene's germline CDR1 is MNHEY and CDR2 SVGAGI. The germline V and J ends were trimmed by 4 bases and 7 bases, with 14 bases remaining between them. The CDR3 length is 13 residues. CDR3 amino acids: CASSSQITREQYF. In nucleotides, the CDR3 is TGTGCCAGCAGTTCCCAGATAACTCGGGAGCAGTACTTC.

The chain combines TRBV18 with TRBJ2-2; 7 nucleotides match TRBD2. Germline CDR1 and CDR2: KGHSH and LQKENI. CDR3 length: 15 residues. Losses at the gene ends were 4 bases for V and 4 bases for J; bases not matched to a gene: 6. The CDR3 sequence is CASSRPGGTTGELFF. CDR3 coding DNA: TGTGCCAGCTCACGACCGGGAGGTACCACCGGGGAGCTGTTTTTT.

V and J are TRBV28 and TRBJ1-2; D unresolved. The germline V gene encodes CDR1 MDHEN and CDR2 SYDVKM. The CDR3 is made up of 14 amino acids. V lost 3 bases to trimming and J lost 2 bases, with 10 bases between them. The CDR3 nucleotides are TGTGCCAGCAGTTTGGGATCCGAAAACTATGGCTACACCTTC. Its translation: CASSLGSENYGYTF.

This sequence joins TRBV10-3 and TRBJ2-5, with 14 bases lining up with TRBD2. J was trimmed by 0 bases and V by 4 bases; bases with no gene match: 7. The CDR3 has 18 amino acids. Germline CDR1 and CDR2: ENHRY and SYGVKD. The CDR3 nucleotides read TGTGCCATCAGTGGGACTAGCGGGGGGACTGAGTACCAAGAGACCCAGTACTTC. Protein sequence: CAISGTSGGTEYQETQYF.

This clone has more than one count but fewer than ten. This chain links TRBV4-1 with TRBJ1-1; a weak D match, TRBD1 (5 bases). Germline V lookup: CDR1 MGHRA, CDR2 YSYEKL. The V end lost 3 bases, the J end lost 3 bases, and 11 bases lay between the germline ends. This CDR3 comprises 14 residues. DNA of the CDR3: TGCGCCAGCAGCCAGGCATCGGGGGACACTGAAGCTTTCTTT. It is translated as CASSQASGDTEAFF.

CDR3 loop: CAISEAGGRGDTQYF. In DNA, the CDR3 is TGTGCCATCAGTGAGGCAGGGGGTCGGGGAGATACGCAGTATTTT. The chain joins TRBV10-3 to TRBJ2-3, with 7 bases matching TRBD1. The trim removed 2 bases at V and 5 bases at J, leaving 7 bases unmatched. CDR3 length equals 15 residues. CDR1 ENHRY and CDR2 SYGVKD come from the germline V gene.

This chain connects TRBV5-1 to TRBJ1-1; possible D gene TRBD1, 5 bases. Trimming stripped 4 bases from V and 2 bases from J, with 15 bases between. This CDR3 is 15 amino acids long. Germline V gene lookup returns CDR1 SGHRS and CDR2 YFSETQ. The CDR3 region has the DNA TGCGCCAGCAGCCCACAGCCGGGACTTAACACTGAAGCTTTCTTT. Protein: CASSPQPGLNTEAFF.

This rearrangement joins TRBV10-3 to TRBJ2-7, with D possibly being TRBD1 (6 bases). The V and J ends lost 2 bases and 3 bases respectively, with 11 bases between them. The CDR3 is made up of 14 amino acids. From germline, CDR1 is ENHRY and CDR2 SYGVKD. This CDR3 is CAISEPPGDYEQYF. CDR3 DNA sequence: TGTGCCATCAGTGAGCCGCCAGGGGACTACGAGCAGTACTTC.